The rows below give T cell receptor beta chains drawn from one sample of a study of identical twins. From the 5' RACE reads, TCRdb called clonotypes with MiXCR, one entry per CDR3 protein. There are about 530,000 distinct CDR3 sequences in the sample; approximately 14% occur only once, and 0.44% lies in the top ten. The sample also formed part of further work on yellow fever vaccine responses in identical twins.

The sequenced sample consisted of CD4+ T cells sorted from blood. The receptors derive from a woman aged 18-29 years in good health. CDR3s include the opening cysteine and the closing phenylalanine or tryptophan. The order of the fields is clone size, J gene, D gene, V gene, CDR3 DNA, CDR3 protein. The D gene is left open where the match is weak. Only some rows state a clone size, as once, few, many or a class for expanded clones.

clone size: NA
J gene: TRBJ2-1
D gene: TRBD1
V gene: TRBV7-2
CDR3 DNA: TGTGCCAGCAGCTCCGGATATTTTAGGGGGCGTGAGCAGTTCTTC
CDR3 protein: CASSSGYFRGREQFF

clone size: few
J gene: TRBJ2-1
D gene: TRBD2
V gene: TRBV4-2
CDR3 DNA: TGTGCCAGCAGCCAAGATCTAGCGGGAGGGTACAATGAGCAGTTCTTC
CDR3 protein: CASSQDLAGGYNEQFF

clone size: NA
J gene: TRBJ2-5
D gene: NA
V gene: TRBV7-2
CDR3 DNA: TGTGCCAGCAGCCCCAGTCTCCTACAAGAGACCCAGTACTTC
CDR3 protein: CASSPSLLQETQYF

clone size: many
J gene: TRBJ2-7
D gene: NA
V gene: TRBV12-3/TRBV12-4
CDR3 DNA: TGTGCCAGCAGTCCTCGGACAGAACGCTACGAGCAGTACTTC
CDR3 protein: CASSPRTERYEQYF

clone size: many
J gene: TRBJ2-2
D gene: NA
V gene: TRBV5-1
CDR3 DNA: TGCGCCAGCAGCTTGGTCGGGGATAACACCGGGGAGCTGTTTTTT
CDR3 protein: CASSLVGDNTGELFF

clone size: NA
J gene: TRBJ1-1
D gene: NA
V gene: TRBV11-2
CDR3 DNA: TGTGCCAGCAGCGTTATCCGGGCCTTAGAGGCTTTCTTT
CDR3 protein: CASSVIRALEAFF

clone size: few
J gene: TRBJ1-1
D gene: NA
V gene: TRBV6-1
CDR3 DNA: TGTGCCAGCAGGGGGACTTTTCGAAACACTGAAGCTTTCTTT
CDR3 protein: CASRGTFRNTEAFF

clone size: NA
J gene: TRBJ2-2
D gene: NA
V gene: TRBV6-2/TRBV6-3
CDR3 DNA: TGTGCCAGCACCCCGAACAGGGTCACCGGGGAGCTGTTTTTT
CDR3 protein: CASTPNRVTGELFF

clone size: NA
J gene: TRBJ2-3
D gene: NA
V gene: TRBV20-1
CDR3 DNA: TGCAGTGCTGTCGACGGTAACACAGATACGCAGTATTTT
CDR3 protein: CSAVDGNTDTQYF

clone size: NA
J gene: TRBJ2-1
D gene: NA
V gene: TRBV29-1
CDR3 DNA: TGCAGCGGGCGCAGGTCATACAATGAGCAGTTCTTC
CDR3 protein: CSGRRSYNEQFF

clone size: NA
J gene: TRBJ2-6
D gene: NA
V gene: TRBV5-6
CDR3 DNA: TGTGCCAGCAGCCCTGCCTCAGACATACTCTCTGGGGCCAACGTCCTGACTTTC
CDR3 protein: CASSPASDILSGANVLTF

clone size: NA
J gene: TRBJ1-5
D gene: NA
V gene: TRBV5-1
CDR3 DNA: TGCGCCAGCAGCTCCCCGGGGGCAGATCAGCCCCAGCATTTT
CDR3 protein: CASSSPGADQPQHF

clone size: few
J gene: TRBJ1-5
D gene: TRBD1
V gene: TRBV20-1
CDR3 DNA: TGCAGTGCTAGGGGACAGGGCCAGCCCCAGCATTTT
CDR3 protein: CSARGQGQPQHF

clone size: many
J gene: TRBJ1-1
D gene: NA
V gene: TRBV6-1
CDR3 DNA: TGTGCCAGCAGTGAATGGGAGAACACTGAAGCTTTCTTT
CDR3 protein: CASSEWENTEAFF

clone size: many
J gene: TRBJ1-2
D gene: TRBD1
V gene: TRBV29-1
CDR3 DNA: TGCAGCGTTGGCCAGGGGGCTAACTATGGCTACACCTTC
CDR3 protein: CSVGQGANYGYTF

clone size: NA
J gene: TRBJ2-7
D gene: NA
V gene: TRBV5-5
CDR3 DNA: TGTGCCAGCAGCTTGGCGGGCTCCTCCGAGCAGTACTTC
CDR3 protein: CASSLAGSSEQYF

clone size: NA
J gene: TRBJ1-6
D gene: NA
V gene: TRBV7-6
CDR3 DNA: TGTGCCAGCAGCTTGGGGCAGGGTAGTAATTCACCCCTCCACTTT
CDR3 protein: CASSLGQGSNSPLHF

clone size: NA
J gene: TRBJ1-6
D gene: NA
V gene: TRBV11-2
CDR3 DNA: TGTGCCAGCAGCTTTTTGTCTCGGACAGAGTCACCCCTCCACTTT
CDR3 protein: CASSFLSRTESPLHF

clone size: few
J gene: TRBJ2-1
D gene: TRBD2
V gene: TRBV20-1
CDR3 DNA: TGCAGTGCTAGAGATCTAGCGGGGAATGAGCAGTTCTTC
CDR3 protein: CSARDLAGNEQFF

clone size: few
J gene: TRBJ2-1
D gene: NA
V gene: TRBV12-3/TRBV12-4
CDR3 DNA: TGTGCCAGCAGTTTTTGGGGACTGCGGGGCAATGAGCAGTTCTTC
CDR3 protein: CASSFWGLRGNEQFF

clone size: few
J gene: TRBJ1-6
D gene: NA
V gene: TRBV5-1
CDR3 DNA: TGCGCCAGCAGCTTGGCCAGGGAGGGTTCACCCCTCCACTTT
CDR3 protein: CASSLAREGSPLHF

clone size: NA
J gene: TRBJ2-2
D gene: NA
V gene: TRBV7-8
CDR3 DNA: TGTGCCAGCAGCTTTGGACCGCCCGGATTGGCTCCCGGGGAGCTGTTTTTT
CDR3 protein: CASSFGPPGLAPGELFF

clone size: few
J gene: TRBJ2-5
D gene: NA
V gene: TRBV7-9
CDR3 DNA: TGTGCCAGCAGCTTAAGCACAGACCAAGAGACCCAGTACTTC
CDR3 protein: CASSLSTDQETQYF

clone size: NA
J gene: TRBJ2-2
D gene: TRBD1
V gene: TRBV12-3/TRBV12-4
CDR3 DNA: TGTGCCAGCAGTCCCGGACAGGTTTACACCGGGGAGCTGTTTTTT
CDR3 protein: CASSPGQVYTGELFF

clone size: NA
J gene: TRBJ1-5
D gene: NA
V gene: TRBV24-1
CDR3 DNA: TGTGCCACCAGTGTATGGGGAGTCAATCAGCCCCAGCATTTT
CDR3 protein: CATSVWGVNQPQHF

clone size: few
J gene: TRBJ2-1
D gene: NA
V gene: TRBV24-1
CDR3 DNA: TGTGCCACCAGTGTCGGGGGCGGAGCGGATGAGCAGTTCTTC
CDR3 protein: CATSVGGGADEQFF

clone size: NA
J gene: TRBJ2-7
D gene: NA
V gene: TRBV28
CDR3 DNA: TGTGCCAGCAGTTTCCAGACACTTGATGACTACGAGCAGTACTTC
CDR3 protein: CASSFQTLDDYEQYF

clone size: NA
J gene: TRBJ2-2
D gene: NA
V gene: TRBV5-1
CDR3 DNA: TGCGCCAGCAGCATAGACGGACTGATAAACACCGGGGAGCTGTTTTTT
CDR3 protein: CASSIDGLINTGELFF

clone size: NA
J gene: TRBJ2-7
D gene: NA
V gene: TRBV29-1
CDR3 DNA: TGCAGCGTTGAAGATAGAGGACCGGAGAGGGTTGGGTCCTACGAGCAGTACTTC
CDR3 protein: CSVEDRGPERVGSYEQYF

clone size: many
J gene: TRBJ2-2
D gene: TRBD1
V gene: TRBV5-1
CDR3 DNA: TGCGCCAGCAGCTTGTTTGGGACAGGGAACACCGGGGAGCTGTTTTTT
CDR3 protein: CASSLFGTGNTGELFF

clone size: NA
J gene: TRBJ2-2
D gene: NA
V gene: TRBV7-2
CDR3 DNA: TGTGCCAGCAGCTTACCCGAAGGGGTTTTCAACACCGGGGAGCTGTTTTTT
CDR3 protein: CASSLPEGVFNTGELFF

clone size: NA
J gene: TRBJ1-1
D gene: NA
V gene: TRBV29-1
CDR3 DNA: TGCAGCGTTGCCCGTCAAACGGGGAGCACTGAAGCTTTCTTT
CDR3 protein: CSVARQTGSTEAFF

clone size: NA
J gene: TRBJ1-2
D gene: TRBD1
V gene: TRBV4-1
CDR3 DNA: TGCGCCAGCAGCCAAGAGGGTCAGGGGGCGCGAGGCTACACCTTC
CDR3 protein: CASSQEGQGARGYTF

clone size: many
J gene: TRBJ1-2
D gene: NA
V gene: TRBV4-1
CDR3 DNA: TGCGCCAGCAGCCAACCCCCCGGAGAGGGGCCCTATGGCTACACCTTC
CDR3 protein: CASSQPPGEGPYGYTF

clone size: NA
J gene: TRBJ2-1
D gene: NA
V gene: TRBV5-1
CDR3 DNA: TGCGCCAGCAGCTTAAGTGCAGGGGTATACGGCAATGAGCAGTTCTTC
CDR3 protein: CASSLSAGVYGNEQFF

clone size: few
J gene: TRBJ2-2
D gene: NA
V gene: TRBV12-3/TRBV12-4
CDR3 DNA: TGTGCCAGCAGCCCCGGGGACCAGAACACCGGGGAGCTGTTTTTT
CDR3 protein: CASSPGDQNTGELFF

clone size: NA
J gene: TRBJ2-3
D gene: TRBD2
V gene: TRBV15
CDR3 DNA: TGTGCCACCAGCAGAGATAGGACTAGCGGGTTTATGGATACGCAGTATTTT
CDR3 protein: CATSRDRTSGFMDTQYF

clone size: NA
J gene: TRBJ2-5
D gene: NA
V gene: TRBV24-1
CDR3 DNA: TGTGCCACCAGTGATTTTGACAGTCCCGTTGGGACCCAGTACTTC
CDR3 protein: CATSDFDSPVGTQYF

clone size: NA
J gene: TRBJ2-7
D gene: TRBD2
V gene: TRBV6-1
CDR3 DNA: TGTGCCAGCAGTACCCTAGCGGGGCTGACACCTTACGAGCAGTACTTC
CDR3 protein: CASSTLAGLTPYEQYF

clone size: many
J gene: TRBJ2-2
D gene: NA
V gene: TRBV5-1
CDR3 DNA: TGCGCCAGCAGCTTGGATGTAGGGGAGCTGTTTTTT
CDR3 protein: CASSLDVGELFF

clone size: NA
J gene: TRBJ2-1
D gene: TRBD2
V gene: TRBV29-1
CDR3 DNA: TGCAGCGTTGAGGAAGGGACTAGGTCTTTTCTCTTC
CDR3 protein: CSVEEGTRSFLF

clone size: many
J gene: TRBJ2-3
D gene: NA
V gene: TRBV12-3/TRBV12-4
CDR3 DNA: TGTGCCAGCAGTTTAGGAATGGGCACAGATACGCAGTATTTT
CDR3 protein: CASSLGMGTDTQYF

clone size: NA
J gene: TRBJ2-2
D gene: TRBD1
V gene: TRBV2
CDR3 DNA: TGTGCCAGCAGTGAAGACAGGGGATTGAACACCGGGGAGCTGTTTTTT
CDR3 protein: CASSEDRGLNTGELFF

clone size: few
J gene: TRBJ2-1
D gene: NA
V gene: TRBV28
CDR3 DNA: TGTGCCAGCAGTTTTGGAGGGGTAGGCAATGAGCAGTTCTTC
CDR3 protein: CASSFGGVGNEQFF

clone size: few
J gene: TRBJ1-1
D gene: TRBD1
V gene: TRBV5-1
CDR3 DNA: TGCGCCAGCAGCTCACTAACAGGGGGCGGCACTGAAGCTTTCTTT
CDR3 protein: CASSSLTGGGTEAFF

clone size: many
J gene: TRBJ2-3
D gene: NA
V gene: TRBV29-1
CDR3 DNA: TGCAGCGTTAATAAGGCTGGGACTAGCACAGATACGCAGTATTTT
CDR3 protein: CSVNKAGTSTDTQYF

clone size: few
J gene: TRBJ2-1
D gene: TRBD2
V gene: TRBV20-1
CDR3 DNA: TGCAGTGCTCTGGGTGGACTAGCGGGGGGGAGCACGGGTCGATACAATGAGCAGTTCTTC
CDR3 protein: CSALGGLAGGSTGRYNEQFF